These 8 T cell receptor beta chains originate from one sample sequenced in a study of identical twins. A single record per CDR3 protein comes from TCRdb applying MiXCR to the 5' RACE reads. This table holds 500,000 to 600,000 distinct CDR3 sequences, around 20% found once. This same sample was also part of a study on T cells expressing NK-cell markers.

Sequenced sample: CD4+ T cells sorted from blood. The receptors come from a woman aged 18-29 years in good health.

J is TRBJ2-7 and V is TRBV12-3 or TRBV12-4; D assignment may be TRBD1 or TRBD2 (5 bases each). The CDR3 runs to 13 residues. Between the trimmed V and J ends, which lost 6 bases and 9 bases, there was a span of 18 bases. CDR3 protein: CASSEGLMTGQYF. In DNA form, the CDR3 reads TGTGCCAGCAGCGAGGGGCTAATGACGGGGCAGTACTTC.

The chain's CDR3 is CASSQVGDYGYTF. CDR3 nucleotide sequence: TGTGCCAGCAGCCAAGTAGGGGACTATGGCTACACCTTC. The chain couples TRBV4-2 to TRBJ1-2; the D gene is possibly TRBD1 (5 bases). V was trimmed by 1 base and J by 3 bases, leaving 6 bases between them. Germline V gene data show CDR1 as LGHNA and CDR2 as YNFKEQ. The CDR3 sequence is 13 residues long.

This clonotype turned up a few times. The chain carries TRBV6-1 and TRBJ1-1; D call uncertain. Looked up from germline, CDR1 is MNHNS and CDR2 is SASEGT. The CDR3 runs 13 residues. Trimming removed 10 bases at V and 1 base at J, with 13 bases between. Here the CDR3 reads CAIAGVRNTEAFF. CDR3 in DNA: TGTGCCATCGCTGGGGTCCGGAACACTGAAGCTTTCTTT.

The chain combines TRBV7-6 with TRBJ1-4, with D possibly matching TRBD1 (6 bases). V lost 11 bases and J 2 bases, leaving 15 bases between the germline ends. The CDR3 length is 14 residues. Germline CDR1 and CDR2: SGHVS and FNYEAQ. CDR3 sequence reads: CAWGGGRTNEKLFF. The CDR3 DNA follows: TGTGCCTGGGGAGGGGGGCGGACTAATGAAAAACTGTTTTTT.

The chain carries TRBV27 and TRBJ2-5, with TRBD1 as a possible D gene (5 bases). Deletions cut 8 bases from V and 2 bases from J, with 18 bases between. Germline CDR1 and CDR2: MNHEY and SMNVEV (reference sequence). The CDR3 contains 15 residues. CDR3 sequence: CASRPRRGYQETQYF. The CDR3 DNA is TGTGCCAGCCGCCCCCGTAGGGGTTATCAAGAGACCCAGTACTTC.

The CDR3: CSASRQGYYGYTF. The CDR3 DNA sequence: TGCAGTGCTAGCAGACAGGGCTACTATGGCTACACCTTC. The chain combines TRBV20-1 with TRBJ1-2; TRBD1 matches at 7 bases. CDR1 is DFQATT, CDR2 SNEGSKA, per germline (reference sequence). This CDR3 region has 13 residues. The ends lost 3 bases at V and 3 bases at J; junction bases unmatched: 4.

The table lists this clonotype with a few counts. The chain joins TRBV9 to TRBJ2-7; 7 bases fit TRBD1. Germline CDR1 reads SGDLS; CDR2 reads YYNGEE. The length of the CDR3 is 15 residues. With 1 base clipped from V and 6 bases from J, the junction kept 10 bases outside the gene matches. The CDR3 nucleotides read TGTGCCAGCAGCGTAAGTTTCGGACAGGCTTTCGAGCAGTACTTC. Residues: CASSVSFGQAFEQYF.

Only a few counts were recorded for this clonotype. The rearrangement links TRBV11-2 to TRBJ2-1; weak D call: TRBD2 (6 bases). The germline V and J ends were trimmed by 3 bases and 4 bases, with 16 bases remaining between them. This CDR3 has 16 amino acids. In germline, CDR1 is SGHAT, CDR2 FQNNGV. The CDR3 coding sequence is TGTGCCAGCAGCTTGGACCCGGTGGGGGGATACAATGAGCAGTTCTTC. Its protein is CASSLDPVGGYNEQFF.